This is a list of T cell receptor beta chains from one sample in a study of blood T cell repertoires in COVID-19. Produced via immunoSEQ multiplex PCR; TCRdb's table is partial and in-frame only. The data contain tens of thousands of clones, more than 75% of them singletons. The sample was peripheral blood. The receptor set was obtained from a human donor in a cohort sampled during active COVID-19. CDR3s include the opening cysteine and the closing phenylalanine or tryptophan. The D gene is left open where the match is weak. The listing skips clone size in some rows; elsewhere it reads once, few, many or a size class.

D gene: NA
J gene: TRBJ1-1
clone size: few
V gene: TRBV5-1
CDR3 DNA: TGCGCCAGCAGCTTGACCCAGGGGAATTCGGCCGAAGCTTTCTTT
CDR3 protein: CASSLTQGNSAEAFF

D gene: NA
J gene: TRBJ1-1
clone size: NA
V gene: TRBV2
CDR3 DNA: TGTGCCAGCAGAGGCAAGGGGGTAAGGACTGAAGCTTTCTTT
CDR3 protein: CASRGKGVRTEAFF

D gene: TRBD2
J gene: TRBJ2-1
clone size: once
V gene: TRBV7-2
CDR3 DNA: TGTGCCAGCAGCTCCCTAGCGGGACCCCTCAATGAGCAGTTCTTC
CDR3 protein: CASSSLAGPLNEQFF

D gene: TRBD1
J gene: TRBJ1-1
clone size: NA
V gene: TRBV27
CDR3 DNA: TGTGCCAGCAGTTTATCGAGGACAGGGGGCGGCACTGAAGCTTTCTTT
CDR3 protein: CASSLSRTGGGTEAFF

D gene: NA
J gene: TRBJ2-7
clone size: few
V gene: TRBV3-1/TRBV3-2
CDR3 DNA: TGTGCCAGCAGCTCCCGCTACGAGCAGTACTTC
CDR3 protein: CASSSRYEQYF

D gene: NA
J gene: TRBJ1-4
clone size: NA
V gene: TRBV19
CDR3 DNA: TGTGCCAGTAGTCGGGGTAAGGATGAAAAACTGTTTTTT
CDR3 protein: CASSRGKDEKLFF

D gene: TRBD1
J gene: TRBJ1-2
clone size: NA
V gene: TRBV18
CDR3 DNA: TGTGCCAGCTCCGGGACAGGGGAAGGAGGCTACACCTTC
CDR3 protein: CASSGTGEGGYTF

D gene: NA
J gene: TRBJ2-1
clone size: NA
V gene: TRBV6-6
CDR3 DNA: TGTGCCAGCACTAGGGGGGGGCCAATATACAATGAGCAGTTCTTC
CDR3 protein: CASTRGGPIYNEQFF

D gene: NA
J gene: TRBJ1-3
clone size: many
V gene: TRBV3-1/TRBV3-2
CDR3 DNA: TGTGCCAGCGCCGGACTGTCTGGAAACACCATATATTTT
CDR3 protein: CASAGLSGNTIYF

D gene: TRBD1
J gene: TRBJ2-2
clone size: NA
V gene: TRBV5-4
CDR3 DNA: TGTGCCAGCAGCCCAGCTGACAGGGGATGGGACACCGGGGAGCTGTTTTTT
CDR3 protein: CASSPADRGWDTGELFF

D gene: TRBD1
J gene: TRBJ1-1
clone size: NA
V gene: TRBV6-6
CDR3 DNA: TGTGCCAGCAGTCGAGGACAGGGGGCGCTAGGCACTGAAGCTTTCTTT
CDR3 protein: CASSRGQGALGTEAFF

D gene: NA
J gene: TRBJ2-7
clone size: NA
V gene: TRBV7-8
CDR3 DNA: TGTGCCAGCAGCGTGGACAGCGCAACCTACGAGCAGTACTTC
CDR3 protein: CASSVDSATYEQYF

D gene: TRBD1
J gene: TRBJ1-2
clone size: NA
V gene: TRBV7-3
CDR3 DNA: TGTGCCAGCAGCCCGGGACAGGGGGCGCGGGGCTACACCTTC
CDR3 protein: CASSPGQGARGYTF

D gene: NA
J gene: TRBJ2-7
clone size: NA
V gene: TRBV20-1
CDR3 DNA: TGCAGTGCTAATACAGGCAACGAGCAGTACTTC
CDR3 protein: CSANTGNEQYF

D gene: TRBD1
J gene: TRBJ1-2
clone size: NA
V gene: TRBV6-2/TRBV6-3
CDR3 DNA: TGTGCCAGCAGTCCACCGGGACAGGGGTATGGCTACACCTTC
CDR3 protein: CASSPPGQGYGYTF

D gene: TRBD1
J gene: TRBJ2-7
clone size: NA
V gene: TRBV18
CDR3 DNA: TGTGCCAGCTCACCAGTGGGACAGGGTGCCGAGCAGTACTTC
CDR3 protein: CASSPVGQGAEQYF